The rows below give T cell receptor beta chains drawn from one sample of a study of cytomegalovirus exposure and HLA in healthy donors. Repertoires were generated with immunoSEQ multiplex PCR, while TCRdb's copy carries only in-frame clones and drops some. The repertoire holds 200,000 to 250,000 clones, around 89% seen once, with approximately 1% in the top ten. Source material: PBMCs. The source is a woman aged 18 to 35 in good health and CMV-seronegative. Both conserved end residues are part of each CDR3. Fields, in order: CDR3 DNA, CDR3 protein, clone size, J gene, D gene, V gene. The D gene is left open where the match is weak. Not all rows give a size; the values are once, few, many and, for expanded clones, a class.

DNA: TGTGCCAGCAACCCGCCACTTGGGGGGACTGAAGCTTTCTTT; CDR3: CASNPPLGGTEAFF; size: .; J: TRBJ1-1; D: .; V: TRBV7-9
DNA: TGTGCCAGCTCACCATCGGGGACTAATGAAAAACTGTTTTTT; CDR3: CASSPSGTNEKLFF; size: few; J: TRBJ1-4; D: .; V: TRBV18
DNA: TGTGCCAGCAGCTTGGGGGGCCGGGGGGCCGGGTATGGCTACACCTTC; CDR3: CASSLGGRGAGYGYTF; size: once; J: TRBJ1-2; D: .; V: TRBV5-5
DNA: TGTGCCAGCTCCAAAGGCGGGGGGCTTGGCTATGGCTACACCTTC; CDR3: CASSKGGGLGYGYTF; size: once; J: TRBJ1-2; D: .; V: TRBV18
DNA: TGTGCCAGCAGCTCCAACACAGGGAGGGACACTGAAGCTTTCTTT; CDR3: CASSSNTGRDTEAFF; size: .; J: TRBJ1-1; D: .; V: TRBV7-3
DNA: TGTGCCAGCAGCTTACTAGCGAGGTACGCGCAGTACTTC; CDR3: CASSLLARYAQYF; size: .; J: TRBJ2-7; D: .; V: TRBV11-2
DNA: TGTGCCAGCATTCTCACAGGGGAAAGTTTGTATGGCTACACCTTC; CDR3: CASILTGESLYGYTF; size: once; J: TRBJ1-2; D: TRBD1; V: TRBV27
DNA: TGTGCCAGCAGCGTAGGAGTGATACAAGAGACCCAGTACTTC; CDR3: CASSVGVIQETQYF; size: .; J: TRBJ2-5; D: .; V: TRBV9
DNA: TGCGCCAGCAGCACTTATATACAGGAGTCTGGAAACACCATATATTTT; CDR3: CASSTYIQESGNTIYF; size: .; J: TRBJ1-3; D: .; V: TRBV4-1
DNA: TGCGCCAGCAGAAGAGACAGGGGGACATATAATTCACCCCTCCACTTT; CDR3: CASRRDRGTYNSPLHF; size: .; J: TRBJ1-6; D: TRBD1; V: TRBV10-2
DNA: TGTGCCAGCGTGACTAGCGGGATTCGCTCCTACAATGAGCAGTTCTTC; CDR3: CASVTSGIRSYNEQFF; size: .; J: TRBJ2-1; D: TRBD2; V: TRBV2
DNA: TGTGCCAGCAGCGCCAGGGACAGGGTCCGATCACCCCTCCACTTT; CDR3: CASSARDRVRSPLHF; size: .; J: TRBJ1-6; D: TRBD1; V: TRBV2
DNA: TGTGCCAGCGAATATACGGGGGGAGCTGGGGCCAACGTCCTGACTTTC; CDR3: CASEYTGGAGANVLTF; size: .; J: TRBJ2-6; D: TRBD2; V: TRBV6-6
DNA: TGTGCCATCAGTGAGGGGAGGGTTGGGGGGGCCAATCAGCCCCAGCATTTT; CDR3: CAISEGRVGGANQPQHF; size: once; J: TRBJ1-5; D: .; V: TRBV10-3
DNA: TGTGCCAGCAACGACAACCCTCAGTACTTC; CDR3: CASNDNPQYF; size: .; J: TRBJ2-4; D: .; V: TRBV5-5
DNA: TGTGCCAGCAGCCCCAACAGGGTATCCTACGAGCAGTACTTC; CDR3: CASSPNRVSYEQYF; size: .; J: TRBJ2-7; D: .; V: TRBV13